These T cell receptor beta chains were read from a single sample in a study of blood T cell repertoires in COVID-19. The repertoire was sequenced with immunoSEQ multiplex PCR; TCRdb's copy has only in-frame clones and lacks some. Here the sample spans approximately 350,000 clones, roughly nine tenths being singletons. The sequenced sample consisted of PBMCs or T cells enriched from blood (not recorded which). Source of these receptors: a man between 18 and 29 years old who had recovered from COVID-19. CDR3s include the opening cysteine and the closing phenylalanine or tryptophan. Each record gives: CDR3 DNA, CDR3 protein, V gene, clone size, D gene, J gene. The D gene is left open where the match is weak. Some rows have no size entry. The others give once, few or many, or a class for an expanded clone.

CDR3nt: TGTGCCAGCATTTCAACCCCCCAACAGGAGAACACTGAAGCTTTCTTT; CDR3aa: CASISTPQQENTEAFF; v_gene: TRBV28; abundance: NA; d_gene: NA; j_gene: TRBJ1-1
CDR3nt: TGTGCCAGTCGACCCAGGGGGAACACTGAAGCTTTCTTT; CDR3aa: CASRPRGNTEAFF; v_gene: TRBV19; abundance: NA; d_gene: NA; j_gene: TRBJ1-1
CDR3nt: TGTGCCAGCAGTCCCATCACCGGGGAGCTGTTTTTT; CDR3aa: CASSPITGELFF; v_gene: TRBV28; abundance: NA; d_gene: NA; j_gene: TRBJ2-2
CDR3nt: TGTGCCAGCAGCCAAGAGAAGGGGACCTACGAGCAGTACTTC; CDR3aa: CASSQEKGTYEQYF; v_gene: TRBV4-2; abundance: NA; d_gene: NA; j_gene: TRBJ2-7
CDR3nt: TGTGCCACCAGTGATTTGGCGCTAGCGAACGATGAGCAGTTCTTC; CDR3aa: CATSDLALANDEQFF; v_gene: TRBV24-1; abundance: NA; d_gene: NA; j_gene: TRBJ2-1
CDR3nt: TGTGCCAGCAGCTTAAGGGCGGGAGGGGGGCGAAGGAATGAGCAGTTCTTC; CDR3aa: CASSLRAGGGRRNEQFF; v_gene: TRBV7-2; abundance: NA; d_gene: TRBD2; j_gene: TRBJ2-1
CDR3nt: TGTGCCAGCAGCCCAGGGGTTTCGGGACTACGCACAGATACGCAGTATTTT; CDR3aa: CASSPGVSGLRTDTQYF; v_gene: TRBV4-2; abundance: NA; d_gene: NA; j_gene: TRBJ2-3
CDR3nt: TGTGCCAGCAGGCCGGGACTGGGCTATGGCTACACCTTC; CDR3aa: CASRPGLGYGYTF; v_gene: TRBV28; abundance: once; d_gene: NA; j_gene: TRBJ1-2
CDR3nt: TGTGCCAGCACCACACAGGGGGTGAAGACCCAGTACTTC; CDR3aa: CASTTQGVKTQYF; v_gene: TRBV12-3/TRBV12-4; abundance: once; d_gene: TRBD1; j_gene: TRBJ2-5
CDR3nt: TGTGCCAGCAGCTTGCGTTCCGGGACAGGGGGTTTTAATGAGCAGTTCTTC; CDR3aa: CASSLRSGTGGFNEQFF; v_gene: TRBV11-2; abundance: NA; d_gene: TRBD1; j_gene: TRBJ2-1
CDR3nt: TGTGCCAGCAGTTTAGTACGGAACGGGGGACGGTTCTTC; CDR3aa: CASSLVRNGGRFF; v_gene: TRBV28; abundance: NA; d_gene: NA; j_gene: TRBJ2-1
CDR3nt: TGTGCCAGCTCACCACCATCCCGGGACAGGGGGCGATACGAGCAGTACTTC; CDR3aa: CASSPPSRDRGRYEQYF; v_gene: TRBV18; abundance: NA; d_gene: TRBD1; j_gene: TRBJ2-7
CDR3nt: TGTGCCAGCAGCTTCGACACCCGCTGGACTAGCGCCGACACAGATACGCAGTATTTT; CDR3aa: CASSFDTRWTSADTDTQYF; v_gene: TRBV2; abundance: NA; d_gene: TRBD2; j_gene: TRBJ2-3
CDR3nt: TGTGCCAGCAGTCACAACCGGGACAAAAATCAGCCCCAGCATTTT; CDR3aa: CASSHNRDKNQPQHF; v_gene: TRBV6-5; abundance: once; d_gene: NA; j_gene: TRBJ1-5
CDR3nt: TGTGCCAGCAAGAGCGGGAGGTTGGCGGGGAATGAGCAGTTCTTC; CDR3aa: CASKSGRLAGNEQFF; v_gene: TRBV28; abundance: NA; d_gene: TRBD2; j_gene: TRBJ2-1
CDR3nt: TGTGCCAGCAGCCAGGCCCTAGCATCCTATACGCAGTATTTT; CDR3aa: CASSQALASYTQYF; v_gene: TRBV4-2; abundance: NA; d_gene: NA; j_gene: TRBJ2-3
CDR3nt: TGTGCCAGCAGCCAAGTCGGGGACACTGAAGCTTTCTTT; CDR3aa: CASSQVGDTEAFF; v_gene: TRBV4-2; abundance: NA; d_gene: NA; j_gene: TRBJ1-1
CDR3nt: TGTGCCAGTAGTATTGGGGCTTTGCGTGTTGCAACTAATGAAAAACTGTTTTTT; CDR3aa: CASSIGALRVATNEKLFF; v_gene: TRBV19; abundance: once; d_gene: NA; j_gene: TRBJ1-4